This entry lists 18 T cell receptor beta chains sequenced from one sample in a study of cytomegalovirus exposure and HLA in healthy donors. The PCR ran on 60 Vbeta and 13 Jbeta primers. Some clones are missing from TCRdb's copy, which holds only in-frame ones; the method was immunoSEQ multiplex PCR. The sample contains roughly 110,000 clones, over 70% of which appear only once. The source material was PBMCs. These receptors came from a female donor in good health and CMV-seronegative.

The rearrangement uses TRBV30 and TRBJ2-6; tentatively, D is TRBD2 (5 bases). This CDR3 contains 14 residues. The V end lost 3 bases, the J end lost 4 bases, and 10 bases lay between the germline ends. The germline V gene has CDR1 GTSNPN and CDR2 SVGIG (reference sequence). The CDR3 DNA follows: TGTGCCTGGAGCCCGGGGTCCGGGGCCAACGTCCTGACTTTC. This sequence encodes CAWSPGSGANVLTF.

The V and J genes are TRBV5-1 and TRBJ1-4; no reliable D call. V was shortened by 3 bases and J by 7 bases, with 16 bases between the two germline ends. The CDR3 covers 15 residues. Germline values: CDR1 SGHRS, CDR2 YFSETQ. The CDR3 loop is CASSSGLERGEKLFF. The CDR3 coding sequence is TGCGCCAGCAGCTCCGGGCTCGAACGGGGTGAAAAACTGTTTTTT. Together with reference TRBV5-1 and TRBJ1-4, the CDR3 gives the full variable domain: KAGVTQTPRYLIKTRGQQVTLSCSPISGHRSVSWYQQTPGQGLQFLFEYFSETQRNKGNFPGRFSGRQFSNSRSEMNVSTLELGDSALYLCASSSGLERGEKLFFGSGTQLSVL.

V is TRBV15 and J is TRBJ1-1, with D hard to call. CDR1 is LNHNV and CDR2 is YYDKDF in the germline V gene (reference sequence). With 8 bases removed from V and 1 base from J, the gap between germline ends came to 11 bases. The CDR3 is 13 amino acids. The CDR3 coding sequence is TGTGCCACCTCGCAGTCTCGGAACACTGAAGCTTTCTTT. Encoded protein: CATSQSRNTEAFF.

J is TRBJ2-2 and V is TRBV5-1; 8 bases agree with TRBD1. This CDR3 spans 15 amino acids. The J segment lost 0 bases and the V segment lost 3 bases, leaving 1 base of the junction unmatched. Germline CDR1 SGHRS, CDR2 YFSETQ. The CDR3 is CASSYRGSNTGELFF. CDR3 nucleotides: TGCGCCAGCAGCTACAGGGGGTCGAACACCGGGGAGCTGTTTTTT.

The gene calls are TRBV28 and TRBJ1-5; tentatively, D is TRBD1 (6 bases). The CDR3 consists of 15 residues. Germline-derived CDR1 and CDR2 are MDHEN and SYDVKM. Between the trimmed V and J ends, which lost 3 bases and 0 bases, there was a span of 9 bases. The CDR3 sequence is CASSLGAYSNQPQHF. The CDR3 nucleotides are TGTGCCAGCAGTTTGGGGGCCTATAGCAATCAGCCCCAGCATTTT.

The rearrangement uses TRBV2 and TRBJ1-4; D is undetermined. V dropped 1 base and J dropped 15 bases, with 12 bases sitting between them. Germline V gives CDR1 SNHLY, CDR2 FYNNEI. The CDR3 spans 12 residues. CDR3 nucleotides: TGTGCCAGCAGTGAAGGCCGGAGGATGGTGTTTTTT. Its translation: CASSEGRRMVFF.

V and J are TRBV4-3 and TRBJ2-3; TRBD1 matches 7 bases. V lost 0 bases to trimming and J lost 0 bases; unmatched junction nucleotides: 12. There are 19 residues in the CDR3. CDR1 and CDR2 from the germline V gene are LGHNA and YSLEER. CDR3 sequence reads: CASSQDLGGGAFSTDTQYF. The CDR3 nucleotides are TGCGCCAGCAGCCAAGATTTAGGGGGCGGTGCGTTTAGCACAGATACGCAGTATTTT.

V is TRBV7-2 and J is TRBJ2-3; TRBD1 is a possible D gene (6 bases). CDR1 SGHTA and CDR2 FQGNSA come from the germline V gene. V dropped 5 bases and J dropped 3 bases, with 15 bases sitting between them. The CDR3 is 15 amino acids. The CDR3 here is CASSLQGQVTDTQYF. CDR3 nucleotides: TGTGCCAGCAGCCTCCAGGGGCAGGTAACAGATACGCAGTATTTT.

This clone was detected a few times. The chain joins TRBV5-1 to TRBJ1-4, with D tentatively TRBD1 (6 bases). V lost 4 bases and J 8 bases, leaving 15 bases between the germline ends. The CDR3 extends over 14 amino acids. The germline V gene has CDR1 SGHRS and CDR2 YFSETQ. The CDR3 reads CASSTQGDGEKLFF. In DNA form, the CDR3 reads TGCGCCAGCAGCACACAGGGAGATGGCGAAAAACTGTTTTTT.

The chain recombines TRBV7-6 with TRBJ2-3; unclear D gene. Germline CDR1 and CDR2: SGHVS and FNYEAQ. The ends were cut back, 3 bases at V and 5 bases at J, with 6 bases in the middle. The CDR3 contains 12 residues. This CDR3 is CASSFAGDTQYF. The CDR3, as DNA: TGTGCCAGCAGCTTTGCAGGAGATACGCAGTATTTT.

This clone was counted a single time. The chain's CDR3 is CASSYGLGGVMDSSYEQYF. CDR3 bases: TGTGCCAGCAGCTACGGACTAGGTGGCGTAATGGACTCCTCCTACGAGCAGTACTTC. The rearrangement uses TRBV11-3 and TRBJ2-7; 7 positions match TRBD2. The CDR3 spans 19 residues. Trimming removed 4 bases from V and 0 bases from J; junction bases left unmatched: 18. Germline values: CDR1 SGHNT, CDR2 YENEEA.

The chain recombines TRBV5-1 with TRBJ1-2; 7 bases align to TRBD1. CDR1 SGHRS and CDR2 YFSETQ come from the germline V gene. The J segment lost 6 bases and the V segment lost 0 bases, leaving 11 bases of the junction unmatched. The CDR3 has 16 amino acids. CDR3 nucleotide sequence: TGCGCCAGCAGCTTGGAATCTATTGGTCAGGGGGATGGCTACACCTTC. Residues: CASSLESIGQGDGYTF.

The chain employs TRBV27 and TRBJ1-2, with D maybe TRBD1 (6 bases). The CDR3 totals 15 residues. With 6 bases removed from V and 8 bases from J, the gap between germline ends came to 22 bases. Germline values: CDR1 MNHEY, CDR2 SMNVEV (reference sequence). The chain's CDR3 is CASSPRQASLGGYTF. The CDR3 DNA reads TGTGCCAGCAGCCCAAGACAGGCCAGCCTCGGGGGCTACACCTTC.

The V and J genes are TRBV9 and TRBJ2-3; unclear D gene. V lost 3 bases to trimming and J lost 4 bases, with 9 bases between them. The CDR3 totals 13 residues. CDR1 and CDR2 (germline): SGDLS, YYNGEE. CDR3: CASSAFRADTQYF. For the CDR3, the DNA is TGTGCCAGCAGCGCTTTCCGAGCAGATACGCAGTATTTT. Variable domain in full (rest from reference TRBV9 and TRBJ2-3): DSGVTQTPKHLITATGQRVTLRCSPRSGDLSVYWYQQSLDQGLQFLIQYYNGEERAKGNILERFSAQQFPDLHSELNLSSLELGDSALYFCASSAFRADTQYFGPGTRLTVL.

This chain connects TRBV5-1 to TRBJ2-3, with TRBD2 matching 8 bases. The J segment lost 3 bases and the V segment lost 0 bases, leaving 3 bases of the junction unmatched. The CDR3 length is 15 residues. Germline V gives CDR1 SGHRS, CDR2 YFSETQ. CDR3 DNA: TGCGCCAGCAGCTTGGGCGGGAGGAGTACAGATACGCAGTATTTT. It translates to CASSLGGRSTDTQYF.

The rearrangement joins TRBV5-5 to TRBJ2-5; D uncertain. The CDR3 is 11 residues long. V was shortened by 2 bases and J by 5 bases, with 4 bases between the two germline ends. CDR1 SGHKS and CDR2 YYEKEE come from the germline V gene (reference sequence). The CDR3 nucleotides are TGTGCCAGCAGCTTCTCGGAGACCCAGTACTTC. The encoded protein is CASSFSETQYF.

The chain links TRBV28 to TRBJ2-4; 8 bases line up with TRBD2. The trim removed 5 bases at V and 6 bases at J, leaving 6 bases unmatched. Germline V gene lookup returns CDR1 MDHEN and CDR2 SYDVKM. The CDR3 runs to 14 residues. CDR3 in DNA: TGTGCCAGCAGTCAAAGCGGGAGCAGAAACATTCAGTACTTC. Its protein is CASSQSGSRNIQYF.

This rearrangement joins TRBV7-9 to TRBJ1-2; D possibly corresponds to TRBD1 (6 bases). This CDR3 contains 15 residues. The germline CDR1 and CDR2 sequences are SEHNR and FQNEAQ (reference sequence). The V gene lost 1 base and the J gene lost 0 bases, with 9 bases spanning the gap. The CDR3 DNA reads TGTGCCAGCAGCTTAGGGACAGAAGCTAACTATGGCTACACCTTC. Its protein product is CASSLGTEANYGYTF.